The next 30 T cell receptor beta chains were all read from a single sample in a study of spatial heterogeneity in lung cancer. Time point specified: sample taken at primary tumor resection. Extraction of whole RNA from tumor, nontumor lung or frozen PBMC preceded unsorted sequencing. One entry per CDR3 protein, called by TCRdb with MiXCR from the 5' RACE reads. The sample includes some 87,000 distinct CDR3 sequences, roughly 9.5% of them seen just once. The sequencing here drew on PBMCs, taken at surgery. The receptors originated from a male donor with early-stage non-small cell lung cancer.

Many counts were recorded for this clonotype. This chain links TRBV3-1 with TRBJ1-1, with no clear D. The V gene lost 5 bases and the J gene lost 8 bases, with 18 bases spanning the gap. This CDR3 is 14 amino acids long. Germline V lookup: CDR1 LGHDT, CDR2 YNNKEL (reference sequence). DNA of the CDR3: TGTGCCAGCAGCTTCCGGGAGGACCCCGCGGAAGCTTTCTTT. Its translation: CASSFREDPAEAFF.

Ten or more counts support this clonotype. This rearrangement joins TRBV20-1 to TRBJ2-3, with 11 bases aligning to TRBD1. V lost 6 bases, J lost 4 bases, and 15 bases stayed unmatched. Germline lookup yields CDR1 DFQATT and CDR2 SNEGSKA (reference sequence). The CDR3 totals 17 residues. The CDR3 loop is CSARRAPGQGASDTQYF. DNA for the CDR3: TGCAGTGCCCGCAGAGCCCCCGGACAGGGGGCCTCAGATACGCAGTATTTT.

This clonotype was counted only a few times. The chain employs TRBV6-2 or TRBV6-3 and TRBJ2-3; D remains unclear. Trimming took off 5 bases at V and 5 bases at J, with 5 bases between the two ends. Germline V CDR1 and CDR2: MNHEY, SVGEGT. This CDR3 is 11 amino acids long. CDR3 in DNA: TGTGCCAGCAGTCAAAGAGATACGCAGTATTTT. Translated: CASSQRDTQYF.

This clonotype occurred many times. For the CDR3, the DNA is TGTGCCAGCACTAGGGGAAGGAATCAGCCCCAGCATTTT. It yields the protein CASTRGRNQPQHF. The genes are TRBV21-1 and TRBJ1-5. TRBV21-1 is an annotated pseudogene. This CDR3 has 13 amino acids.

CDR3 protein: CASSLAGGPSEQFF. In DNA form, the CDR3 reads TGTGCCAGTAGTCTGGCGGGGGGGCCCAGTGAGCAGTTCTTC. The V and J genes are TRBV19 and TRBJ2-1; the match to TRBD2 covers 9 bases. Germline CDR1 LNHDA, CDR2 SQIVND (reference sequence). Losses at the gene ends were 5 bases for V and 9 bases for J; bases not matched to a gene: 8. This CDR3 spans 14 amino acids.

This clonotype was counted between two and nine times. The genes are TRBV20-1 and TRBJ1-4; D is unresolved. CDR1 is DFQATT, CDR2 SNEGSKA, per germline (reference sequence). The CDR3 sequence is 12 residues long. Trimming removed 2 bases from V and 6 bases from J, with 7 bases in between. CDR3 amino acids: CSARLGYEKLFF. The CDR3 bases are TGCAGTGCTAGACTGGGATATGAAAAACTGTTTTTT.

This clonotype was recorded a few times. The chain carries TRBV10-3 and TRBJ1-1, with D possibly being TRBD1 (6 bases). Deletions cut 6 bases from V and 7 bases from J, with 18 bases between. The V gene's germline CDR1 is ENHRY and CDR2 SYGVKD. The CDR3 is made up of 14 amino acids. This chain's CDR3 is CAISPRGGVLEAFF. CDR3 bases: TGTGCCATCAGCCCCCGAGGGGGGGTGCTTGAAGCTTTCTTT.

This clonotype was observed a handful of times. The junction shows a germline mismatch at one end, possibly a read error. The V and J genes are TRBV4-3 and TRBJ2-7, with a tentative D call TRBD1 (5 bases). The CDR3 contains 14 residues. The V gene's germline CDR1 is LGHNA and CDR2 YSLEER. The CDR3 sequence is CASSQDVGEQVGDF. CDR3 in DNA: TGCGCCAGCAGCCAAGATGTAGGGGAACAGGTTGGGGACTTC.

The J gene is TRBJ2-4, the V gene TRBV2; 9 bases are a match to TRBD2. Germline values: CDR1 SNHLY, CDR2 FYNNEI. This CDR3 contains 15 residues. J was trimmed by 0 bases and V by 8 bases; bases with no gene match: 5. CDR3 nucleotides: TGTGCCAGCTCGCGGGAGGGCCGAGCCAAAAACATTCAGTACTTC. Translating it yields CASSREGRAKNIQYF. Full variable domain (outside the CDR3, taken from reference TRBV2 and TRBJ2-4): EPEVTQTPSHQVTQMGQEVILRCVPISNHLYFYWYRQILGQKVEFLVSFYNNEISEKSEIFDDQFSVERPDGSNFTLKIRSTKLEDSAMYFCASSREGRAKNIQYFGAGTRLSVL.

The chain uses TRBV21-1 and TRBJ2-5; the table's D call TRBD1 went unverified against the DNA. TRBV21-1 corresponds to a pseudogene. This CDR3 has 16 amino acids. In DNA, the CDR3 is TGTGCCAGCAGCAGAATCCGGGACAGGGGGCGAGAGACCCAGTACTTC. Translating gives CASSRIRDRGRETQYF.

This clonotype was detected ten times or more. The chain uses TRBV29-1 and TRBJ1-6; 7 bases agree with TRBD1. The CDR3 contains 12 residues. The germline CDR1 and CDR2 sequences are SQVTM and ANQGSEA. CDR3 bases: TGCAGTGCGAAGGGGGCTGATTCACCCCTCCACTTT. Translated, it gives CSAKGADSPLHF.

This clonotype was counted between two and nine times. The CDR3 loop is CASSLGQGYTQYF. In nucleotides, the CDR3 is TGTGCCAGCAGCCTGGGGCAGGGGTATACGCAGTATTTT. The chain recombines TRBV7-2 with TRBJ2-3; D is perhaps TRBD1 (6 bases). This CDR3 has 13 amino acids. Germline V gene data show CDR1 as SGHTA and CDR2 as FQGNSA. V lost 5 bases, J lost 7 bases, and 13 bases lay in between.

This chain uses TRBV2 with TRBJ2-7; TRBD1 aligns across 10 bases. V dropped 6 bases and J dropped 3; count of bases not matched to a gene: 5. Germline V CDR1 and CDR2: SNHLY, FYNNEI. The CDR3 has 14 residues. Written as DNA, the CDR3 is TGTGCCAGCAGCCGGGACAGGGGCATCTACGAGCAGTACTTC. Translation gives CASSRDRGIYEQYF.

This clonotype was detected once. The chain recombines TRBV5-4 with TRBJ2-5; weak D call: TRBD2 (6 bases). Trimming removed 4 bases from V and 2 bases from J, with 18 bases in between. This CDR3 has 16 amino acids. CDR1 and CDR2 from the germline V gene are SGHNT and YYREEE (reference sequence). Written as DNA, the CDR3 is TGTGCCAGCAGCCATGGGCGGAGTAGCGGACAAGAGACCCAGTACTTC. Translating gives CASSHGRSSGQETQYF.

This clonotype has at least ten counts. The chain couples TRBV29-1 to TRBJ2-3, with 9 bases that match TRBD1. The CDR3 consists of 14 residues. Trimming at V came to 6 bases and at J to 2 bases, leaving 6 bases not matched to a gene. The germline gives CDR1 SQVTM, CDR2 ANQGSEA. The CDR3 DNA sequence: TGCAGCGTCTCCGGGACAGGGCTCACAGATACGCAGTATTTT. It translates to CSVSGTGLTDTQYF.

CDR3 in DNA: TGTGCCAGCTCACTCTTGGGGACAGGAGAGACCCAGTACTTC. Its translation: CASSLLGTGETQYF. This chain uses TRBV18 with TRBJ2-5, with TRBD1 matching 8 bases. Germline CDR1 is KGHSH and CDR2 is LQKENI. This CDR3 region has 14 residues. With V trimmed by 4 bases and J by 4 bases, 5 bases remained unmatched.

At least ten counts were recorded for this clonotype. The rearrangement links TRBV6-2 or TRBV6-3 to TRBJ2-7; D is undetermined. The CDR3 totals 14 residues. Germline values: CDR1 MNHEY, CDR2 SVGEGT. V gave up 5 bases and J gave up 1 base, with 12 bases separating them. This CDR3 reads CASSRYTDSYEQYF. CDR3 nucleotides: TGTGCCAGCAGTCGGTACACAGATTCCTACGAGCAGTACTTC.

This clonotype has a single count. This rearrangement joins TRBV18 to TRBJ2-2; D might be TRBD1 or TRBD2, each matching 5 bases. The germline V and J ends were trimmed by 1 base and 4 bases, with 10 bases remaining between them. CDR1 KGHSH and CDR2 LQKENI come from the germline V gene. This CDR3 has 15 residues. The CDR3 coding sequence is TGTGCCAGCTCACCACAAGGGACCTCCACCGGGGAGCTGTTTTTT. The encoded protein is CASSPQGTSTGELFF.

This clonotype was detected ten times or more. The chain uses TRBV6-2 or TRBV6-3 and TRBJ2-7; TRBD2 matches at 7 bases. Germline V gene sequence: CDR1 MNHEY, CDR2 SVGEGT. This CDR3 has 14 residues. V was clipped by 8 bases and J by 3 bases; unmatched bases: 10. The CDR3 protein is CASVLAGVNYEQYF. In DNA, the CDR3 is TGTGCCAGCGTCCTGGCGGGGGTCAACTACGAGCAGTACTTC.

In this sample, this clonotype turned up many times. The chain carries TRBV28 and TRBJ1-5; 8 nucleotides agree with TRBD1. Losses at the gene ends were 4 bases for V and 7 bases for J; bases not matched to a gene: 3. CDR3 length: 13 amino acids. The germline V gene has CDR1 MDHEN and CDR2 SYDVKM. The chain's CDR3 is CASSSTGAQPQHF. The CDR3 region has the DNA TGTGCCAGCAGTTCGACAGGGGCGCAGCCCCAGCATTTT.

The sample holds many counts of this clonotype. The chain recombines TRBV29-1 with TRBJ2-3; D not resolved. The germline V gene has CDR1 SQVTM and CDR2 ANQGSEA. The CDR3 is 14 residues long. V lost 5 bases, J lost 3 bases, and 15 bases lay in between. CDR3 DNA: TGCAGCGTTCCCGATTGGACGGTAACAGATACGCAGTATTTT. Translated, it gives CSVPDWTVTDTQYF.

This clonotype was recorded many times. The rearrangement joins TRBV20-1 to TRBJ2-5; D is undetermined. CDR1 DFQATT and CDR2 SNEGSKA come from the germline V gene (reference sequence). V was cut by 7 bases and J by 3 bases, with 9 bases left in between. The CDR3 is made up of 11 amino acids. The CDR3 sequence is CSVPSKETQYF. In DNA, the CDR3 is TGCAGTGTCCCGTCTAAAGAGACCCAGTACTTC.

This clonotype was detected many times. The CDR3 loop reads CASSYGQKAPGTGELFF. As DNA, the CDR3 is TGTGCCAGCAGCTACGGACAGAAGGCACCGGGGACCGGGGAGCTGTTTTTT. The chain couples TRBV5-5 to TRBJ2-2, with D possibly being TRBD1 (6 bases). CDR3 length: 17 residues. Per the germline V gene, CDR1 is SGHKS and CDR2 is YYEKEE (reference sequence). Trimming pared 3 bases from V and 5 bases from J, leaving 20 bases between.

This clonotype has a count of ten or more. CDR3 in DNA: TGTGCCAGCAGCCCGGACAGGGGAGACACAGATACGCAGTATTTT. This encodes CASSPDRGDTDTQYF. V is TRBV6-5 and J is TRBJ2-3, with 9 bases fitting TRBD1. Unmatched junction bases numbered 6, after V lost 6 bases and J lost 2 bases. CDR3 size: 15 residues. CDR1 MNHEY and CDR2 SVGAGI come from the germline V gene.

The J gene is TRBJ2-5, the V gene TRBV5-1; maybe TRBD1 (6 bases). CDR1 is SGHRS, CDR2 YFSETQ, per germline. Trimming stripped 5 bases from V and 5 bases from J, with 19 bases between. This CDR3 is built from 15 residues. CDR3 amino acids: CASSHGTKVPETQYF. CDR3 nucleotide sequence: TGCGCCAGCAGTCACGGGACAAAAGTTCCGGAGACCCAGTACTTC.

This clonotype turned up a few times. CDR3 nucleotide sequence: TGTGCCAGCAGCTCGGGGGATACAGATACGCAGTATTTT. Amino acids: CASSSGDTDTQYF. V usage is TRBV9 and J usage is TRBJ2-3; D is possibly TRBD2 (6 bases). Between the trimmed V and J ends, which lost 4 bases and 3 bases, there was a span of 9 bases. Germline V gene data show CDR1 as SGDLS and CDR2 as YYNGEE. There are 13 residues in the CDR3.

J is TRBJ2-1 and V is TRBV19; D is uncertain. The V end lost 2 bases, the J end lost 3 bases, and 11 bases lay between the germline ends. This CDR3 has 15 residues. The germline gives CDR1 LNHDA, CDR2 SQIVND (reference sequence). The CDR3 DNA reads TGTGCCAGTAGTATAATGGGCGGCGTCTACAATGAGCAGTTCTTC. This codes for CASSIMGGVYNEQFF.

The chain joins TRBV7-9 to TRBJ1-1; D is uncertain. Germline loops: CDR1 SEHNR, CDR2 FQNEAQ (reference sequence). This CDR3 contains 12 residues. V lost 3 bases and J lost 1, with 3 bases in between. The CDR3 DNA reads as TGTGCCAGCAGCTTTCCGAACACTGAAGCTTTCTTT. Its protein is CASSFPNTEAFF.

At least ten counts were recorded for this clonotype. V is TRBV5-1 and J is TRBJ1-4; D is undetermined. The CDR3 spans 16 residues. Looked up from germline, CDR1 is SGHRS and CDR2 is YFSETQ. V gave up 0 bases and J gave up 3 bases, with 12 bases separating them. The CDR3 DNA follows: TGCGCCAGCAGCTTGGCCTCGGGAGGATCTAATGAAAAACTGTTTTTT. This gives the protein CASSLASGGSNEKLFF. Complete variable domain (other parts from reference TRBV5-1 and TRBJ1-4): KAGVTQTPRYLIKTRGQQVTLSCSPISGHRSVSWYQQTPGQGLQFLFEYFSETQRNKGNFPGRFSGRQFSNSRSEMNVSTLELGDSALYLCASSLASGGSNEKLFFGSGTQLSVL.

J is TRBJ2-4 and V is TRBV20-1; D is uncertain. This CDR3 spans 10 amino acids. Germline CDR1 and CDR2: DFQATT and SNEGSKA (reference sequence). The ends were cut back, 7 bases at V and 7 bases at J, with 8 bases in the middle. CDR3 in amino acids: CSVSSNIQYF. The CDR3 DNA is TGCAGTGTCTCGTCTAACATTCAGTACTTC.